This T cell receptor (beta chain) emerged from a study of T cells in Graves' hyperthyroidism and ophthalmopathy. What was amplified from RNA transcripts were TCR beta CDR3 regions. First-round RT-PCR targeting the TCR CDR3 was performed with the HTBI primer set. Each CDR3 protein is one row after TCRdb ran MiXCR on the multiplex PCR reads. In the table there are around 480,000 distinct CDR3 sequences, under 15% of which are singletons. Trimming stripped 7 bases from V and 3 bases from J, with 15 bases between. This CDR3 spans 15 amino acids. CDR1 is SGHTA, CDR2 FQGTGA, per germline. The clonotype was recovered from a woman between 18 and 29 years old with Graves' hyperthyroidism. The chain carries TRBV7-3 and TRBJ2-2, with TRBD2 as a possible D gene (6 bases). Source material: blood. The CDR3: CASTRRASDTGELFF. CDR3 DNA sequence: TGTGCCAGCACCCGAAGGGCTAGCGACACCGGGGAGCTGTTTTTT.